This is a list of T cell receptor beta chains from one sample in a study of CD8 T cells in ankylosing spondylitis. TCRdb fed the 5' RACE reads into MiXCR, producing one record per CDR3 protein. The repertoire holds about 540,000 distinct CDR3 sequences, roughly 13% seen once, with approximately 6.2% in the top ten. Specimen: blood, either unsorted or a sorted T cell fraction (not recorded which). These receptors came from a male donor with ankylosing spondylitis. Both conserved end residues are part of each CDR3.

J: TRBJ2-5; V: TRBV20-1; CDR3: CSAGILETQYF
J: TRBJ2-1; V: TRBV29-1; CDR3: CSVQQGRYNEQFF
J: TRBJ1-1; V: TRBV5-1; CDR3: CASGDIDRGHTEAFF
J: TRBJ2-2; V: TRBV6-1; CDR3: CASSRSGATTGELFF
J: TRBJ2-1; V: TRBV24-1; CDR3: CATSDGATPYNEQFF
J: TRBJ1-2; V: TRBV27; CDR3: CASSLSPGFYTF
J: TRBJ2-3; V: TRBV5-6; CDR3: CASSYGRGSTDTQYF
J: TRBJ1-5; V: TRBV2; CDR3: CASSSLRRNQPQHF
J: TRBJ1-5; V: TRBV5-1; CDR3: CASSSGTVRVGNQPQHF
J: TRBJ2-1; V: TRBV6-4; CDR3: CASSVGVATRDEQFF
J: TRBJ2-3; V: TRBV3-1; CDR3: CASSQTRGGEQYF